This is a list of T cell receptor beta chains from one sample in a study of blood T cells in healthy people across ages. TCRdb passed the 5' RACE reads through MiXCR, listing each CDR3 protein once. The data contain about 800,000 distinct CDR3 sequences, roughly 25% of them singletons. This sample was also put to use in a study of T cells of mothers and their children.

Sequencing input: blood. The receptors originated from a boy aged 10-17 years in good health. Both conserved end residues are part of each CDR3. Each record gives: D gene, J gene, V gene, clone size, CDR3 protein, CDR3 DNA. A D gene is named only where the DNA matches it firmly. Not all rows give a size; the values are once, few, many and, for expanded clones, a class.

TRBD1 TRBJ1-1 TRBV20-1 NA CSARLWTGWDTEAFF TGCAGTGCTAGGCTTTGGACAGGGTGGGACACTGAAGCTTTCTTT
NA TRBJ2-3 TRBV7-9 NA CASSLAAILGTQYF TGTGCCAGCAGCTTAGCGGCGATACTTGGTACGCAGTATTTT
NA TRBJ2-7 TRBV10-3 NA CAISELRSAPRDEQYF TGTGCCATCAGTGAGCTACGTTCAGCCCCTCGGGACGAGCAGTACTTC
NA TRBJ2-5 TRBV6-2/TRBV6-3 NA CASSQQGPFGQETQYF TGTGCCAGCAGCCAACAGGGACCGTTCGGGCAAGAGACCCAGTACTTC
TRBD2 TRBJ2-5 TRBV7-3 few CASSSASGSGETQYF TGTGCCAGCAGCTCCGCGAGCGGGAGCGGGGAGACCCAGTACTTC
TRBD2 TRBJ2-1 TRBV4-3 NA CASSQQLAGGPLEQFF TGCGCCAGCAGCCAACAACTAGCGGGAGGGCCACTTGAGCAGTTCTTC
NA TRBJ1-6 TRBV6-5 once CASSYGGGPLHF TGTGCCAGCAGTTATGGCGGTGGACCCCTCCACTTT
NA TRBJ2-2 TRBV5-6 NA CASSWGVGAGELFF TGTGCCAGCAGCTGGGGGGTGGGCGCCGGGGAGCTGTTTTTT
TRBD2 TRBJ2-7 TRBV28 once CASSLIVLAGTYTTYEQYF TGTGCCAGCAGTTTAATTGTCCTAGCGGGCACATATACGACCTACGAGCAGTACTTC
NA TRBJ2-2 TRBV29-1 NA CSCYLAGELFF TGCAGCTGCTATCTGGCCGGGGAGCTGTTTTTT
TRBD1 TRBJ2-2 TRBV7-2 few CASSSRRTGNTGELFF TGTGCCAGCAGCTCCCGCCGGACAGGGAACACCGGGGAGCTGTTTTTT
NA TRBJ2-5 TRBV9 NA CASSPQAAETQYF TGTGCCAGCAGCCCACAGGCGGCAGAGACCCAGTACTTC
TRBD2 TRBJ2-5 TRBV28 NA CASSLYLGLAGDETQYF TGTGCCAGCAGTTTATATCTGGGACTAGCGGGAGATGAGACCCAGTACTTC
TRBD1 TRBJ2-3 TRBV28 few CASSLFGDRDHTDTQYF TGTGCCAGCAGTTTATTTGGCGACAGGGACCACACAGATACGCAGTATTTT
NA TRBJ1-1 TRBV11-2 few CASREVGVAEAFF TGTGCCAGCAGGGAGGTGGGTGTCGCTGAAGCTTTCTTT
NA TRBJ1-2 TRBV2 NA CASSVGDGRGYTF TGTGCCAGCAGTGTGGGGGACGGACGTGGCTACACCTTC
NA TRBJ1-2 TRBV18 NA CASSLQSVSTANYGYTF TGTGCCAGCTCACTACAATCTGTCTCGACAGCGAACTATGGCTACACCTTC
NA TRBJ1-1 TRBV20-1 few CSARTGHTEAFF TGCAGTGCTAGAACGGGACACACTGAAGCTTTCTTT
TRBD2 TRBJ2-7 TRBV28 few CASSFLASGSYEQYF TGTGCCAGCAGTTTTCTTGCTAGCGGGAGCTACGAGCAGTACTTC
TRBD2 TRBJ2-1 TRBV2 few CASTRRSGSANEQFF TGTGCCAGCACTAGAAGAAGCGGGAGCGCGAATGAGCAGTTCTTC
TRBD1 TRBJ1-4 TRBV28 NA CASSPTDRGGEKLFF TGTGCCAGCAGTCCCACGGACAGGGGGGGTGAAAAACTGTTTTTT
TRBD1 TRBJ2-5 TRBV14 NA CASSQDRGNPYEQHF TGTGCCAGCAGCCAGGACAGGGGGAATCCCTACGAGCAGCACTTC
NA TRBJ2-4 TRBV25-1 few CTIPGLRVLAKNIQYF TGTACCATCCCCGGACTGAGGGTTTTGGCCAAAAACATTCAGTACTTC
NA TRBJ2-1 TRBV12-3/TRBV12-4 NA CASSLQGKYIEQFF TGTGCCAGCAGTTTACAGGGAAAGTATATTGAGCAGTTCTTC
TRBD2 TRBJ2-5 TRBV7-8 NA CASSLRGGLAQYF TGTGCCAGCAGCCTCCGGGGGGGGTTAGCCCAGTACTTC
NA TRBJ2-5 TRBV10-3 NA CAISEGPAPGETQYF TGTGCCATCAGTGAAGGGCCAGCTCCGGGGGAGACCCAGTACTTC
NA TRBJ1-1 TRBV7-2 NA CASSLGPDMNTEAFF TGTGCCAGCAGCTTAGGCCCAGACATGAACACTGAAGCTTTCTTT
NA TRBJ2-7 TRBV4-1 NA CASSQDVGTYEQYF TGCGCCAGCAGCCAAGACGTGGGGACCTACGAGCAGTACTTC
NA TRBJ2-5 TRBV12-3/TRBV12-4 NA CASSFNFGETQYF TGTGCCAGCAGTTTTAATTTCGGAGAGACCCAGTACTTC
NA TRBJ2-7 TRBV6-2/TRBV6-3 NA CASTESGPVYEQYF TGTGCCAGCACCGAATCAGGTCCCGTCTACGAGCAGTACTTC
NA TRBJ2-7 TRBV18 NA CASSPLREIGSYEQYF TGTGCCAGCTCGCCCCTTAGGGAGATTGGCTCCTACGAGCAGTACTTC
NA TRBJ1-2 TRBV7-9 few CASSAQGYTF TGTGCCAGCAGCGCTCAAGGCTACACCTTC